The 8 T cell receptor beta chains listed next were all sequenced from one sample in a study of CD8+ T cells in alopecia areata. Noted treatment: oral pan-JAK inhibitor, 5-10 mg twice daily. Extracted RNA was reverse transcribed, and the resulting cDNA served as sequencing template. Sequenced by immunoSEQ multiplex PCR; TCRdb stores in-frame clones only, minus some. Of approximately 300,000 clones detected, over 45% appear once; the ten largest clones hold less than 2%. The starting material was CD4+ T cells sorted from blood, obtained at week 24, from a patient treated with tofacitinib. These receptors were obtained from a human donor with alopecia areata.

V gene TRBV9 combines with J gene TRBJ2-3; 7 nucleotides match TRBD1. The junction had 10 bases not matched to a gene; V was cut back by 4 bases and J by 2 bases. The CDR3 covers 16 residues. Germline-derived CDR1 and CDR2 are SGDLS and YYNGEE. CDR3 nucleotides: TGTGCCAGCAGCCCGACCACAGGGGCGATCACAGATACGCAGTATTTT. Amino acids: CASSPTTGAITDTQYF.

This clone occurred a few times. The CDR3 sequence: CAWKRGAYNEQFF. In DNA form, the CDR3 reads TGTGCCTGGAAGAGGGGCGCCTACAATGAGCAGTTCTTC. J is TRBJ2-1 and V is TRBV30; D may be TRBD1 or TRBD2 (5 bases each). Trimming pared 4 bases from V and 2 bases from J, leaving 9 bases between. The CDR3 spans 13 residues. From germline, CDR1 is GTSNPN and CDR2 SVGIG (reference sequence).

This chain uses TRBV25-1 with TRBJ2-4, with a weak D call TRBD2 (6 bases). With 4 bases removed from V and 6 bases from J, the gap between germline ends came to 13 bases. The CDR3 sequence is 14 residues long. Germline CDR1 is MGHDK and CDR2 is SYGVNS. CDR3 protein: CASSGWGERNIQYF. Written as DNA, the CDR3 is TGTGCCAGCAGTGGATGGGGGGAGCGAAACATTCAGTACTTC.

The chain has TRBV4-1 and TRBJ2-2, with 11 bases that match TRBD1. The CDR3 is made up of 17 amino acids. J lost 5 bases, V lost 3 bases, and 8 bases had no gene match. Germline V gene sequence: CDR1 MGHRA, CDR2 YSYEKL. Here the CDR3 DNA reads TGCGCCAGCAGCCACAGACCGGGGACAGGGGGTACCGGGGAGCTGTTTTTT. Its translation: CASSHRPGTGGTGELFF.

V gene TRBV28 combines with J gene TRBJ2-3; 14 bases match TRBD2. The CDR3 contains 17 residues. The germline V gene has CDR1 MDHEN and CDR2 SYDVKM. The V and J ends lost 5 bases and 3 bases, in that order; junction bases with no gene match: 7. CDR3 DNA sequence: TGTGCCAGCAGTCCCTGGACTAGCGGGGGGCGGACAGATACGCAGTATTTT. Encoded protein: CASSPWTSGGRTDTQYF.

The chain joins TRBV5-1 to TRBJ1-1; D unclear. This CDR3 region has 14 residues. Between the trimmed V and J ends, which lost 0 bases and 4 bases, there was a span of 10 bases. CDR1 SGHRS and CDR2 YFSETQ come from the germline V gene. This CDR3 is CASSLEWRGTEAFF. The CDR3 nucleotides read TGCGCCAGCAGCTTGGAGTGGAGAGGCACTGAAGCTTTCTTT.

This clone came up a few times. The same CDR3 arises from other DNA sequences in this sample as well. CDR3 DNA: TGCAGCGGAGGACAGGGAGACACTGAAGCTTTCTTT. Translated: CSGGQGDTEAFF. This sequence joins TRBV29-1 and TRBJ1-1; 8 bases map to TRBD1. The CDR3 is 12 residues long. The germline gives CDR1 SQVTM, CDR2 ANQGSEA. Germline trimming cut 7 bases from V and 3 bases from J; bases unmatched to any gene: 4. The whole variable domain, filled in from reference TRBV29-1 and TRBJ1-1, reads SAVISQKPSRDICQRGTSLTIQCQVDSQVTMMFWYRQQPGQSLTLIATANQGSEATYESGFVIDKFPISRPNLTFSTLTVSNMSPEDSSIYLCSGGQGDTEAFFGQGTRLTVV.

The chain couples TRBV15 to TRBJ2-7; D unresolved. This CDR3 has 14 residues. V was shortened by 0 bases and J by 4 bases, with 10 bases between the two germline ends. Germline V gene sequence: CDR1 LNHNV, CDR2 YYDKDF (reference sequence). CDR3 DNA: TGTGCCACCAGCAGAGATACGACATATTACGAGCAGTACTTC. This translates into CATSRDTTYYEQYF.